Listed here are 29 T cell receptor beta chains from one sample, sequenced in a study of blood T cells in healthy people across ages. Combining a sample-barcoded 5' primer with a J-beta primer mix, a second PCR ran for roughly 7 to 11 cycles. TCRdb reprocessed the 5' RACE reads with MiXCR, giving one entry per CDR3 protein. Among about 640,000 distinct CDR3 sequences listed, approximately 30% were seen once. Source material: blood. Receptors were obtained from an elderly woman in good health.

The rearrangement links TRBV20-1 to TRBJ2-1, with 11 positions matching TRBD2. There are 16 residues in the CDR3. V dropped 3 bases and J dropped 7; count of bases not matched to a gene: 11. The germline V gene has CDR1 DFQATT and CDR2 SNEGSKA (reference sequence). CDR3 bases: TGCAGTGCTAGGGTCACTAGCGGGAGAATGGGGAATGAGCAGTTCTTC. Translated, it gives CSARVTSGRMGNEQFF.

This clonotype was seen ten or more times. The rearrangement uses TRBV7-8 and TRBJ1-2; perhaps TRBD1 as D (5 bases). This CDR3 region has 15 residues. Germline lookup yields CDR1 SGHVS and CDR2 FQNEAQ. Trimming removed 6 bases at V and 2 bases at J, with 16 bases between. In DNA form, the CDR3 reads TGTGCCAGCAGTCGTCGGGACGACCAGAACTATGGCTACACCTTC. Amino acid sequence: CASSRRDDQNYGYTF.

In its sample, this clonotype was seen many times. This chain links TRBV6-6 with TRBJ2-7; D gene uncertain. This CDR3 spans 14 amino acids. V was shortened by 0 bases and J by 5 bases, with 11 bases between the two germline ends. Germline CDR1 reads MNHNY; CDR2 reads SVGAGI (reference sequence). CDR3 sequence reads: CASSYSGIGNEQYF. CDR3 DNA sequence: TGTGCCAGCAGTTACTCAGGGATTGGCAACGAGCAGTACTTC.

The chain joins TRBV20-1 to TRBJ1-4, with a tentative D call TRBD1 (6 bases). Deletions cut 5 bases from V and 8 bases from J, with 15 bases between. The CDR3 has 13 amino acids. The germline CDR1 and CDR2 sequences are DFQATT and SNEGSKA (reference sequence). The CDR3 coding sequence is TGCAGTGCTCTACAGGGCTTCGGGGAAAAACTGTTTTTT. It is translated as CSALQGFGEKLFF.

The chain uses TRBV20-1 and TRBJ2-7; the D gene could be TRBD1 or TRBD2 (5 bases each). CDR3 length equals 14 residues. V was shortened by 5 bases and J by 1 base, with 15 bases between the two germline ends. The V gene's germline CDR1 is DFQATT and CDR2 SNEGSKA (reference sequence). The CDR3 bases are TGCAGTGCTGAACGAACGGGGCCGTCCTACGAGCAGTACTTC. Translating it yields CSAERTGPSYEQYF.

This chain uses TRBV20-1 with TRBJ2-7; 13 bases are a match to TRBD2. Germline loops: CDR1 DFQATT, CDR2 SNEGSKA (reference sequence). Germline trimming cut 6 bases from V and 7 bases from J; bases unmatched to any gene: 12. The CDR3 is made up of 15 amino acids. Here the CDR3 reads CSARPLAGGMREQYF. CDR3 DNA: TGCAGTGCCAGACCACTAGCGGGGGGGATGAGAGAGCAGTACTTC.

There are a few counts of this clonotype. The chain has TRBV4-2 and TRBJ1-1, with D perhaps TRBD1 (5 bases). CDR3 length: 14 residues. V lost 0 bases and J lost 5, with 10 bases in between. CDR1 LGHNA and CDR2 YNFKEQ come from the germline V gene. The chain's CDR3 is CASSQEFRGTEAFF. CDR3 nucleotides: TGTGCCAGCAGCCAAGAATTTCGGGGGACTGAAGCTTTCTTT.

There are many counts of this clonotype. The chain couples TRBV4-1 to TRBJ1-2; 8 bases align to TRBD1. The germline V gene encodes CDR1 MGHRA and CDR2 YSYEKL. V gave up 3 bases and J gave up 8 bases; unmatched junction bases: 14. The CDR3 sequence is 16 residues long. The chain's CDR3 is CASSHPGVQGAGGYTF. CDR3 nucleotides: TGCGCCAGCAGCCATCCCGGGGTGCAGGGGGCAGGAGGCTACACCTTC.

To note about this clonotype: Possible read error: a much larger clone is one base away. The chain has TRBV2 and TRBJ1-4; D gene uncertain. The CDR3 loop spans 14 amino acids. The V gene's germline CDR1 is SNHLY and CDR2 FYNNEI. CDR3 region: CASTNRGTNEKRFF. The CDR3 nucleotides are TGTGCCAGCACGAACAGAGGAACTAATGAAAAACGGTTTTTT.

This clonotype was picked up a small number of times. V is TRBV11-2 and J is TRBJ1-4, with D perhaps TRBD1 (5 bases). There are 16 residues in the CDR3. Trimming took 3 bases from V and 8 from J, leaving 19 bases between them. The germline CDR1 and CDR2 sequences are SGHAT and FQNNGV. CDR3 in DNA: TGTGCCAGCAGCTTGAACGGACAACTAATGAGGGAAAAACTGTTTTTT. Residues: CASSLNGQLMREKLFF.

In DNA form, the CDR3 reads TGTGCCTCCAAGGTAGACGAGTTCGCACCTGGCTACACCTTC. Encoded protein: CASKVDEFAPGYTF. The V call is TRBV6-2 or TRBV6-3, the J call TRBJ1-2; D gene unclear. The CDR3 consists of 14 residues. The germline V and J ends were trimmed by 11 bases and 7 bases, with 23 bases remaining between them. Per germline, CDR1 MNHEY and CDR2 SVGEGT.

This clonotype appeared a few times. CDR3 region: CASTIILAGTNTGELFF. DNA of the CDR3: TGTGCCAGCACCATTATTTTAGCGGGGACGAACACCGGGGAGCTGTTTTTT. The chain uses TRBV7-2 and TRBJ2-2; 8 bases agree with TRBD2. Germline CDR1 SGHTA, CDR2 FQGNSA. The CDR3 has 17 amino acids. The V segment lost 7 bases and the J segment 0 bases; nucleotides outside the gene matches: 10.

A few counts support this clonotype. The chain couples TRBV5-6 to TRBJ2-3, with TRBD1 matching 7 bases. Looked up from germline, CDR1 is SGHDT and CDR2 is YYEEEE. The CDR3 length is 15 residues. V lost 4 bases to trimming and J lost 1 base; unmatched junction nucleotides: 6. CDR3 loop: CASSGTEQGTDTQYF. The DNA of the CDR3 is TGTGCCAGCAGCGGGACAGAACAGGGCACAGATACGCAGTATTTT.

This chain joins TRBV6-6 and TRBJ1-6; TRBD1 aligns across 7 bases. Germline loops: CDR1 MNHNY, CDR2 SVGAGI (reference sequence). With V trimmed by 0 bases and J by 5 bases, 4 bases remained unmatched. The CDR3 extends over 16 amino acids. The CDR3 region has the DNA TGTGCCAGCAGTTACTCGCTGGGACAGAATAATTCACCCCTCCACTTT. It encodes CASSYSLGQNNSPLHF.

Comments on this clonotype: This may be a read error, as it is one base from a much larger clone. The V call is TRBV5-4, the J call TRBJ2-5, with TRBD1 as a possible D gene (6 bases). The CDR3 runs 14 residues. Between the trimmed V and J ends, which lost 3 bases and 5 bases, there was a span of 14 bases. In germline, CDR1 is SGHNT, CDR2 YYREEE (reference sequence). The CDR3 nucleotides are TGTGCCAGCAGCTGGGAGCACAGGGCGGAGACCCAGTACTTC. As protein: CASSWEHRAETQYF.

This clonotype has a handful of counts. The rearrangement links TRBV10-3 to TRBJ2-3; D remains ambiguous. Per the germline V gene, CDR1 is ENHRY and CDR2 is SYGVKD. This CDR3 has 13 amino acids. Trimming cost V 3 bases and J 2 bases, with 6 bases left between them. CDR3 sequence reads: CAISDTYTDTQYF. DNA of the CDR3: TGTGCCATCAGTGATACATACACAGATACGCAGTATTTT.

This clonotype appeared a few times. The chain combines TRBV20-1 with TRBJ2-7, with a weak D call TRBD2 (6 bases). Per the germline V gene, CDR1 is DFQATT and CDR2 is SNEGSKA (reference sequence). This CDR3 is built from 12 residues. Trimming stripped 6 bases from V and 5 bases from J, with 14 bases between. DNA of the CDR3: TGCAGTGCGGCTCTAGCGCTTAACGAGCAGTACTTC. Encoded protein: CSAALALNEQYF.

This clonotype was picked up many times. V and J are TRBV7-2 and TRBJ1-5; 8 nucleotides line up with TRBD1. Germline V CDR1 and CDR2: SGHTA, FQGNSA. With V trimmed by 1 base and J by 6 bases, 8 bases remained unmatched. The CDR3 spans 16 residues. CDR3 coding DNA: TGTGCCAGCAGCTTAGTTGGGACAGGACGGAGTCAGCCCCAGCATTTT. Protein sequence: CASSLVGTGRSQPQHF.

Only a few counts were recorded for this clonotype. The rearrangement links TRBV7-3 to TRBJ1-2, with a tentative D call TRBD1 (6 bases). CDR1 is SGHTA, CDR2 FQGTGA, per germline. The CDR3 extends over 15 amino acids. V shed 5 bases and J shed 2 bases, with 15 bases lying between them. CDR3 in amino acids: CASSQTGTYNYGYTF. The CDR3 coding sequence is TGTGCCAGCAGCCAAACCGGGACATACAACTATGGCTACACCTTC.

This clonotype showed up many times. The gene calls are TRBV9 and TRBJ2-1, with D uncertain. Germline CDR1 SGDLS, CDR2 YYNGEE. The CDR3 is 13 residues long. Trimming stripped 2 bases from V and 9 bases from J, with 12 bases between. The CDR3 spells CASSVVLDGEQFF. The DNA for the CDR3 is TGTGCCAGCAGCGTGGTACTGGACGGTGAGCAGTTCTTC. Filled out from reference TRBV9 and TRBJ2-1, the complete variable domain reads DSGVTQTPKHLITATGQRVTLRCSPRSGDLSVYWYQQSLDQGLQFLIQYYNGEERAKGNILERFSAQQFPDLHSELNLSSLELGDSALYFCASSVVLDGEQFFGPGTRLTVL.

Only a few counts were recorded for this clonotype. V and J are TRBV28 and TRBJ1-4, with D possibly TRBD1 on 5 matching bases. V gave up 10 bases and J gave up 6 bases, with 15 bases separating them. CDR3 size: 13 residues. Looked up from germline, CDR1 is MDHEN and CDR2 is SYDVKM. The CDR3: CATRTGADEKLFF. CDR3 nucleotides: TGTGCCACCCGAACAGGCGCGGATGAAAAACTGTTTTTT.

At least ten counts were recorded for this clonotype. The gene calls are TRBV27 and TRBJ1-6, with TRBD1 identical over 8 bases. Germline assignment: CDR1 MNHEY and CDR2 SMNVEV (reference sequence). The CDR3 loop spans 15 amino acids. Unmatched junction bases numbered 10, after V lost 5 bases and J lost 10 bases. CDR3 protein: CASSTPDRDLSPLHF. CDR3 nucleotides: TGTGCCAGCAGTACCCCGGACAGGGACCTATCACCCCTCCACTTT.

This clonotype was counted many times. V is TRBV29-1 and J is TRBJ2-7; D is tentatively TRBD1 or TRBD2 (7 bases each). The V end lost 6 bases, the J end lost 1 base, and 19 bases lay between the germline ends. The germline gives CDR1 SQVTM, CDR2 ANQGSEA. The CDR3 loop spans 15 amino acids. The CDR3, as DNA: TGCAGCGTACTGTTTACAGGGGAGGGATCCTACGAGCAGTACTTC. Its protein product is CSVLFTGEGSYEQYF.

This clonotype has at least ten counts. The gene calls are TRBV6-1 and TRBJ2-6; TRBD1 matches at 7 bases. V lost 0 bases, J lost 3 bases, and 8 bases stayed unmatched. Per the germline V gene, CDR1 is MNHNS and CDR2 is SASEGT. This CDR3 region has 18 residues. CDR3 in amino acids: CASSEARRGGSGANVLTF. For the CDR3, the DNA is TGTGCCAGCAGTGAAGCGCGAAGAGGGGGCAGTGGGGCCAACGTCCTGACTTTC.

This sequence joins TRBV7-2 and TRBJ2-7; 8 bases map to TRBD2. The CDR3 runs to 15 residues. Germline V gives CDR1 SGHTA, CDR2 FQGNSA. V lost 6 bases and J lost 5; bases outside the gene matches: 12. For the CDR3, the DNA is TGTGCCAGCAGAACTACCGGGACTAGAACCGACGAGCAGTACTTC. Its translation: CASRTTGTRTDEQYF.

CDR3 DNA: TGTGCCAGCCGATTGTGGGCAGACCGCTACGAGCAGTACTTC. Amino acid sequence: CASRLWADRYEQYF. The chain recombines TRBV6-2 or TRBV6-3 with TRBJ2-7, with unresolved D. V lost 8 bases and J 3 bases, leaving 17 bases between the germline ends. The CDR3 has 14 residues. The germline gives CDR1 MNHEY, CDR2 SVGEGT.

This clonotype turned up a few times. This chain joins TRBV28 and TRBJ2-7; TRBD1 agrees at 9 bases. CDR1 and CDR2 from the germline V gene are MDHEN and SYDVKM. The CDR3 runs to 15 residues. The J segment lost 4 bases and the V segment lost 5 bases, leaving 9 bases of the junction unmatched. This CDR3 reads CASSNPGTGRYEQYF. The DNA of the CDR3 is TGTGCCAGCAGTAATCCCGGGACAGGGAGATACGAGCAGTACTTC.

The V and J genes are TRBV27 and TRBJ2-3, with 12 bases that match TRBD1. Germline values: CDR1 MNHEY, CDR2 SMNVEV (reference sequence). This CDR3 contains 16 residues. The trim removed 4 bases at V and 5 bases at J, leaving 7 bases unmatched. The CDR3 nucleotides are TGTGCCAGCAGTTCTTTGGGACAGGGGGCAATAGATACGCAGTATTTT. This sequence encodes CASSSLGQGAIDTQYF.

A remark on this clonotype: This may stem from a read error, because a much larger clone lies one nucleotide away. The rearrangement links TRBV9 to TRBJ2-7; TRBD1 might be the D (6 bases). CDR1 and CDR2 from the germline V gene are SGDLS and YYNGEE. V was shortened by 0 bases and J by 10 bases, with 20 bases between the two germline ends. The length of the CDR3 is 15 residues. The CDR3 spells CASSVDDRRLEAQYF. The CDR3 DNA reads TGTGCCAGCAGCGTAGACGACAGGAGATTGGAGGCCCAGTACTTC.